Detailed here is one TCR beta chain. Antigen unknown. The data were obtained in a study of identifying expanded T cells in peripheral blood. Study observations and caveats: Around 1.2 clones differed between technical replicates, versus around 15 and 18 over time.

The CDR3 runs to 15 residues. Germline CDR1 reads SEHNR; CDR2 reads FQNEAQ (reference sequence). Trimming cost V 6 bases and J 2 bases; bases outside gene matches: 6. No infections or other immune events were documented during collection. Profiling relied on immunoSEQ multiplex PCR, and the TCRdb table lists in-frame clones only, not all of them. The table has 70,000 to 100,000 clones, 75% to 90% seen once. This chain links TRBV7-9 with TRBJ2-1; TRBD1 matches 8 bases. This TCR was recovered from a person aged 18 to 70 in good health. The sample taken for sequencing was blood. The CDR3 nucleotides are TGTGCCAGCAGTCAACGGACAGGGCCCTACAATGAGCAGTTCTTC. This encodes CASSQRTGPYNEQFF.